Each of the 16 T cell receptor beta chains below was sequenced from the same sample in a study of cytomegalovirus exposure and HLA in healthy donors. Clones were sequenced by immunoSEQ multiplex PCR, and TCRdb holds only the in-frame ones, with some missing. The sample lists approximately 50,000 clones; over 75% were seen once. The sequencing sample was made of PBMCs. These receptors were obtained from a woman aged 25 to 39 in good health and CMV-seronegative.

In DNA form, the CDR3 reads TGCGCCAGCAGACCGGGGGGCGGGGATGGCTACACCTTC. Its translation: CASRPGGGDGYTF. V is TRBV5-1 and J is TRBJ1-2; possible D gene TRBD1, 6 bases. The CDR3 consists of 13 residues. Per the germline V gene, CDR1 is SGHRS and CDR2 is YFSETQ. Trimming pared 5 bases from V and 6 bases from J, leaving 14 bases between. Looking up the rest from reference TRBV5-1 and TRBJ1-2 gives the full variable domain: KAGVTQTPRYLIKTRGQQVTLSCSPISGHRSVSWYQQTPGQGLQFLFEYFSETQRNKGNFPGRFSGRQFSNSRSEMNVSTLELGDSALYLCASRPGGGDGYTFGSGTRLTVV.

CDR3 nucleotides: TGTGCCAGCAGTGTAACAGGGGGGGCCTACGAGCAGTACTTC. Residues: CASSVTGGAYEQYF. This chain joins TRBV6-5 and TRBJ2-7, with a weak D call TRBD1 (8 bases). CDR1 and CDR2 from the germline V gene are MNHEY and SVGAGI. The V end lost 5 bases, the J end lost 2 bases, and 13 bases lay between the germline ends. CDR3 size: 14 residues.

The chain joins TRBV4-3 to TRBJ1-4, with a tentative D call TRBD1 (5 bases). The CDR3 has 15 amino acids. In germline, CDR1 is LGHNA, CDR2 YSLEER. V lost 4 bases, J lost 4 bases, and 13 bases lay in between. The CDR3: CASSPRGGVNEKLFF. Written as DNA, the CDR3 is TGCGCCAGCAGCCCCCGGGGGGGGGTTAATGAAAAACTGTTTTTT.

There are a few counts of this clone. The chain is built from TRBV27 and TRBJ1-5; TRBD1 is a possible D gene (6 bases). The V gene lost 5 bases and the J gene lost 6 bases, with 20 bases spanning the gap. In germline, CDR1 is MNHEY, CDR2 SMNVEV (reference sequence). CDR3 length: 16 residues. The CDR3 DNA sequence: TGTGCCAGCAGTCTTGCACAGGGAGAGCTAGGTCAGCCCCAGCATTTT. This codes for CASSLAQGELGQPQHF.

The chain has TRBV28 and TRBJ1-5; 7 bases agree with TRBD1. The germline CDR1 and CDR2 sequences are MDHEN and SYDVKM. The CDR3 contains 14 residues. The junction had 7 bases not matched to a gene; V was cut back by 11 bases and J by 0 bases. In DNA form, the CDR3 reads TGTGCCGGAGGGACAGATAATAGCAATCAGCCCCAGCATTTT. Protein product: CAGGTDNSNQPQHF.

In the case of this clone: Compared with germline, one end of the junction differs, possibly owing to a read error. This chain uses TRBV15 with TRBJ2-5, with 13 nucleotides matching TRBD2. Looked up from germline, CDR1 is LNHNV and CDR2 is YYDKDF (reference sequence). The CDR3 loop spans 14 amino acids. CDR3: CATSPERLAGGGNF. CDR3 nucleotide sequence: TGTGCCACCAGCCCCGAAAGACTAGCGGGAGGCGGCAACTTC.

This clone has a single count. The rearrangement uses TRBV6-6 and TRBJ2-2, with D unresolved. Trimming stripped 7 bases from V and 1 base from J, with 7 bases between. CDR3 length: 13 amino acids. Germline V gene data show CDR1 as MNHNY and CDR2 as SVGAGI (reference sequence). CDR3 in DNA: TGTGCCAGCACCTACCGGAACACCGGGGAGCTGTTTTTT. Translated: CASTYRNTGELFF.

The rearrangement links TRBV4-1 to TRBJ2-3; a weak D match, TRBD2 (7 bases). In germline, CDR1 is MGHRA, CDR2 YSYEKL. The CDR3 has 15 residues. V was clipped by 5 bases and J by 1 base, with 13 bases between them. The CDR3, as DNA: TGCGCCAGCAGCTTCAGGGGAGGGGGCACAGATACGCAGTATTTT. This codes for CASSFRGGGTDTQYF.

Comments on this clone: A junction boundary mismatches the germline segment, possibly from a read error. The V call is TRBV11-3, the J call TRBJ2-1; D uncertain. The CDR3 has 14 amino acids. CDR1 and CDR2 from the germline V gene are SGHNT and YENEEA. The CDR3 bases are TGCGCCAGCAGCTTAGGCCCGGCTAGTGGTGAGCAGTTCTTC. This sequence encodes CASSLGPASGEQFF.

The chain recombines TRBV10-1 with TRBJ2-7; D is ambiguous. With 2 bases removed from V and 7 bases from J, the gap between germline ends came to 6 bases. CDR3 length: 11 amino acids. The germline CDR1 and CDR2 sequences are WNHNN and SYGVQD (reference sequence). The DNA for the CDR3 is TGCGCCAGCAGTGAGCACTTTGAGCAGTACTTC. It encodes CASSEHFEQYF.

V gene TRBV7-2 combines with J gene TRBJ2-3; TRBD1 matches 8 bases. Per the germline V gene, CDR1 is SGHTA and CDR2 is FQGNSA. The CDR3 spans 14 residues. Trimming cost V 4 bases and J 6 bases; bases outside gene matches: 6. CDR3 amino acids: CASSSRGPSDTQYF. Written as DNA, the CDR3 is TGTGCCAGCAGCTCCAGGGGGCCCTCGGATACGCAGTATTTT.

The chain employs TRBV5-1 and TRBJ1-4, with D unresolved. CDR3 length equals 14 residues. Germline V gene lookup returns CDR1 SGHRS and CDR2 YFSETQ. The V end lost 4 bases, the J end lost 0 bases, and 7 bases lay between the germline ends. The chain's CDR3 is CASSEDPTNEKLFF. The CDR3 region has the DNA TGCGCCAGCAGCGAGGATCCAACTAATGAAAAACTGTTTTTT.

The chain is built from TRBV9 and TRBJ2-7, with D maybe TRBD1 (7 bases). The V gene's germline CDR1 is SGDLS and CDR2 YYNGEE. The CDR3 consists of 12 residues. V lost 3 bases, J lost 4 bases, and 8 bases lay in between. In DNA form, the CDR3 reads TGTGCCAGCAGCGCAGGGGGGTACGAGCAGTACTTC. Translation gives CASSAGGYEQYF.

The V call is TRBV5-1, the J call TRBJ2-1; 11 bases align to TRBD2. The CDR3 covers 16 residues. The V and J ends lost 4 bases and 8 bases, in that order; junction bases with no gene match: 11. Germline V lookup: CDR1 SGHRS, CDR2 YFSETQ. The CDR3 region has the DNA TGCGCCAGCAGCAGCCCGACTAGCGGGACTTGGGATGAGCAGTTCTTC. Its protein product is CASSSPTSGTWDEQFF. Drawing the rest from reference TRBV5-1 and TRBJ2-1, the complete variable domain is KAGVTQTPRYLIKTRGQQVTLSCSPISGHRSVSWYQQTPGQGLQFLFEYFSETQRNKGNFPGRFSGRQFSNSRSEMNVSTLELGDSALYLCASSSPTSGTWDEQFFGPGTRLTVL.

The chain has TRBV2 and TRBJ2-1; 7 nucleotides align to TRBD1. Unmatched junction bases numbered 11, after V lost 6 bases and J lost 9 bases. CDR3 length: 14 residues. Germline V gene data show CDR1 as SNHLY and CDR2 as FYNNEI. The CDR3 region has the DNA TGTGCCAGCAGATTGACAGGGTCGGGTGGTGAGCAGTTCTTC. Its translation: CASRLTGSGGEQFF. Full variable domain (rest looked up from reference TRBV2 and TRBJ2-1): EPEVTQTPSHQVTQMGQEVILRCVPISNHLYFYWYRQILGQKVEFLVSFYNNEISEKSEIFDDQFSVERPDGSNFTLKIRSTKLEDSAMYFCASRLTGSGGEQFFGPGTRLTVL.

The V and J genes are TRBV5-5 and TRBJ2-3; 7 nucleotides match TRBD2. J lost 4 bases, V lost 0 bases, and 5 bases had no gene match. CDR3 size: 15 residues. Germline CDR1 reads SGHKS; CDR2 reads YYEKEE (reference sequence). In DNA form, the CDR3 reads TGTGCCAGCAGCTTGGTGGGCGGGAGCCCAGATACGCAGTATTTT. Translation gives CASSLVGGSPDTQYF.